Sequencing of this TCR beta chain was carried out in a study of radiotherapy plus CTLA-4 blockade in lung cancer. Across the whole study: Objective responses emerged in around a sixth of patients, and 30% to 40% attained disease control.

The CDR3 sequence is 14 residues long. The germline gives CDR1 SGHRS, CDR2 YFSETQ. Trimming at V came to 4 bases and at J to 6 bases, leaving 4 bases not matched to a gene. This clone was seen a handful of times. The antigen remains unidentified. Study-wide results and limits: After radiotherapy and ipilimumab, tumor-derived clones expanded in peripheral blood.

Assay used: immunoSEQ multiplex PCR; TCRdb lists only in-frame clones, some missing. The data hold about 51,000 clones, with about three quarters observed a single time. The receptor comes from a human donor with non-small cell lung cancer whose response to radiotherapy plus ipilimumab could not be evaluated. Specimen: peripheral blood, collected from a patient treated with radiotherapy plus ipilimumab. This chain connects TRBV5-1 to TRBJ1-4; 9 bases align to TRBD1. CDR3 nucleotides: TGCGCCAGCAGCACACGGGACAGGGATGAAAAACTGTTTTTT. Translating gives CASSTRDRDEKLFF.